Shown below are 16 T cell receptor beta chains from a single sample sequenced in a study of blood T cell repertoires in COVID-19. Assay: immunoSEQ multiplex PCR; the TCRdb copy retains only in-frame clones and omits some. Of about 480,000 clones in the sample, 80% to 90% were seen once. Sequenced input: peripheral blood. Receptors were obtained from a man between 18 and 35 years old with COVID-19, enrolled during active disease.

The V and J genes are TRBV5-4 and TRBJ2-7; 7 bases are a match to TRBD1. The V and J ends lost 5 bases and 3 bases, in that order; junction bases with no gene match: 2. The CDR3 spans 12 residues. CDR1 and CDR2 (germline): SGHNT, YYREEE (reference sequence). In DNA form, the CDR3 reads TGTGCCAGCAGTCGACAGGGCTACGAGCAGTACTTC. This sequence encodes CASSRQGYEQYF.

V gene TRBV5-1 combines with J gene TRBJ1-2; 7 positions match TRBD1. CDR3 length: 17 residues. Per germline, CDR1 SGHRS and CDR2 YFSETQ. J gave up 0 bases and V 2 bases, and 10 bases lay outside the gene matches. The CDR3 protein is CASSLGDREHPNYGYTF. In DNA, the CDR3 is TGCGCCAGCAGCTTAGGAGACAGGGAACACCCTAACTATGGCTACACCTTC. The variable domain in full, with the rest retrieved from reference TRBV5-1 and TRBJ1-2, is KAGVTQTPRYLIKTRGQQVTLSCSPISGHRSVSWYQQTPGQGLQFLFEYFSETQRNKGNFPGRFSGRQFSNSRSEMNVSTLELGDSALYLCASSLGDREHPNYGYTFGSGTRLTVV.

The chain recombines TRBV5-1 with TRBJ1-2; D is possibly TRBD1 (5 bases). Trimming removed 0 bases from V and 6 bases from J, with 6 bases in between. CDR1 and CDR2 from the germline V gene are SGHRS and YFSETQ. This CDR3 contains 12 residues. The CDR3 region is CASSLDRHGYTF. The CDR3 DNA reads as TGCGCCAGCAGCTTGGACAGGCATGGCTACACCTTC.

The CDR3 loop reads CASSLRWEQGNQPQHF. The CDR3 bases are TGCGCCAGCAGTCTTCGGTGGGAGCAGGGGAATCAGCCCCAGCATTTT. This chain joins TRBV23-1 and TRBJ1-5; D may be TRBD1 (6 bases). TRBV23-1 is placed among ORFs of uncertain function. Deletions cut 4 bases from V and 4 bases from J, with 17 bases between. The CDR3 runs 16 residues.

This clone came up a few times. This rearrangement joins TRBV12-3 or TRBV12-4 to TRBJ1-2; D not certain. The V gene lost 2 bases and the J gene lost 8 bases, with 9 bases spanning the gap. The CDR3 extends over 12 amino acids. CDR3 in amino acids: CASSLSEGGYTF. CDR3 bases: TGTGCCAGCAGTTTATCCGAGGGAGGCTACACCTTC.

The V call is TRBV11-2, the J call TRBJ1-5; possible D gene TRBD1, 6 bases. This CDR3 region has 15 residues. Germline-derived CDR1 and CDR2 are SGHAT and FQNNGV. Trimming took off 6 bases at V and 5 bases at J, with 17 bases between the two ends. The DNA of the CDR3 is TGTGCCAGCAGTAATCTTGGGGAGGGGGATCAGCCCCAGCATTTT. Protein sequence: CASSNLGEGDQPQHF.

The rearrangement links TRBV11-2 to TRBJ2-7, with D tentatively TRBD2 (5 bases). V lost 5 bases, J lost 7 bases, and 24 bases lay in between. The germline CDR1 and CDR2 sequences are SGHAT and FQNNGV. CDR3 size: 16 residues. The CDR3 sequence is CASSPTALGLAGEQYF. CDR3 in DNA: TGTGCCAGCAGCCCGACGGCCCTCGGACTGGCAGGAGAGCAGTACTTC.

This rearrangement joins TRBV29-1 to TRBJ2-7, with 9 positions matching TRBD2. CDR1 and CDR2 (germline): SQVTM, ANQGSEA. The CDR3 totals 15 residues. The V gene end was trimmed by 4 bases and the J gene end by 3 bases; junction bases not matched to a gene: 10. Here the CDR3 reads CSVGLAEDPLYEQYF. CDR3 bases: TGCAGCGTTGGACTAGCGGAGGACCCCCTCTACGAGCAGTACTTC.

J is TRBJ1-5 and V is TRBV10-3; D gene uncertain. V lost 3 bases, J lost 0 bases, and 6 bases lay in between. The CDR3 is 14 residues long. CDR1 and CDR2 from the germline V gene are ENHRY and SYGVKD. The CDR3 loop is CAISDVYSNQPQHF. The CDR3 DNA reads as TGTGCCATCAGTGACGTGTATAGCAATCAGCCCCAGCATTTT.

CDR3 sequence reads: CASSLAGAGNTIYF. CDR3 nucleotides: TGTGCCAGCAGCTTAGCAGGGGCTGGAAACACCATATATTTT. The gene calls are TRBV7-8 and TRBJ1-3; D might be TRBD1 (5 bases). Trimming pared 0 bases from V and 2 bases from J, leaving 5 bases between. Germline V gene lookup returns CDR1 SGHVS and CDR2 FQNEAQ. This CDR3 contains 14 residues.

The genes are TRBV5-1 and TRBJ2-5, with 7 bases lining up with TRBD1. The germline CDR1 and CDR2 sequences are SGHRS and YFSETQ. The CDR3 covers 17 residues. The trim removed 0 bases at V and 5 bases at J, leaving 13 bases unmatched. This chain's CDR3 is CASSLGQVAGGHETQYF. As DNA, the CDR3 is TGCGCCAGCAGCTTGGGTCAAGTAGCAGGGGGTCACGAGACCCAGTACTTC. Combining the CDR3 with reference TRBV5-1 and TRBJ2-5 gives the whole variable domain KAGVTQTPRYLIKTRGQQVTLSCSPISGHRSVSWYQQTPGQGLQFLFEYFSETQRNKGNFPGRFSGRQFSNSRSEMNVSTLELGDSALYLCASSLGQVAGGHETQYFGPGTRLLVL.

V gene TRBV6-1 combines with J gene TRBJ2-3; maybe TRBD2 (6 bases). Germline CDR1 is MNHNS and CDR2 is SASEGT. Trimming took 0 bases from V and 2 from J, leaving 9 bases between them. The CDR3 has 15 amino acids. CDR3 DNA: TGTGCCAGCAGTGAAGCGCGGGGCGACACAGATACGCAGTATTTT. Its protein is CASSEARGDTDTQYF.

This rearrangement joins TRBV7-9 to TRBJ2-5; 9 nucleotides line up with TRBD2. Germline loops: CDR1 SEHNR, CDR2 FQNEAQ (reference sequence). V was clipped by 1 base and J by 10 bases; unmatched bases: 10. CDR3 size: 15 residues. The CDR3 here is CASSLGDSGRRDQYF. The CDR3 region has the DNA TGTGCCAGCAGCTTAGGTGATAGCGGGAGAAGGGACCAGTACTTC.

V is TRBV7-9 and J is TRBJ2-3; TRBD1 is a possible D gene (6 bases). Germline lookup yields CDR1 SEHNR and CDR2 FQNEAQ (reference sequence). Deletions cut 3 bases from V and 10 bases from J, with 17 bases between. The CDR3 runs 14 residues. CDR3 nucleotide sequence: TGTGCCAGCAGCTTCCAGACAGGAATGCGAGCGCAGTATTTT. Protein product: CASSFQTGMRAQYF.

The chain uses TRBV20-1 and TRBJ2-1; 10 bases are shared with TRBD2. Germline loops: CDR1 DFQATT, CDR2 SNEGSKA (reference sequence). The CDR3 extends over 14 amino acids. J gave up 9 bases and V 3 bases, and 8 bases lay outside the gene matches. The CDR3 reads CSASASGGSSEQFF. Here the CDR3 DNA reads TGCAGTGCTAGTGCTAGCGGGGGATCTTCTGAGCAGTTCTTC.

The chain links TRBV30 to TRBJ2-5; 8 bases are a match to TRBD1. The germline gives CDR1 GTSNPN, CDR2 SVGIG (reference sequence). CDR3 length: 13 residues. V trimming: 4 bases; J trimming: 4 bases; junction bases outside the gene matches: 5. The chain's CDR3 is CAWTRGQGETQYF. Written as DNA, the CDR3 is TGTGCCTGGACTAGAGGACAGGGAGAGACCCAGTACTTC.